This T cell receptor (beta chain) was obtained from a study of OX40 agonist ivuxolimab in advanced cancers. Background on the whole study: Ivuxolimab was a fully human IgG2 agonistic monoclonal antibody targeting the costimulatory receptor OX40 (CD134). Partial responses occurred in three dose-escalation patients, of whom one had hepatocellular carcinoma and two had cutaneous melanoma. Patients were allowed to have had prior anti-PD-1, anti-PD-L1 or anti-CTLA-4 therapy, and 40% to 45% of the dose-escalation patients had previously received checkpoint inhibitors. In the dose-escalation cohort, around four fifths of patients were male, and the mean age was approximately 60 years with a range of roughly 20 to 80. Of the approximately 50 dose-escalation patients, hepatocellular carcinoma was present in about 20, melanoma in some 15, renal cell carcinoma in 9 and head and neck cancer in 9. Peripheral TCRbeta sequencing aimed to test whether ivuxolimab altered TCR sequence diversity and caused clonal T-cell expansion. The paper describes the monotherapy dose-escalation part (N ≈ 51 patients) of the phase I trial of ivuxolimab. Intravenous ivuxolimab was administered to patients every 2 weeks at six dose levels: 0.01, 0.1, 0.3, 1.5, 3 and 10 mg/kg. What the study reported, not specific to this receptor: At doses from 0.1 to 3.0 mg/kg, clonal expansion was seen in both CD4+ and CD8+ blood T cells between baseline and week 6. The antigen specificity of the clonally expanded peripheral T cells was not determined. In the 0.1-3.0 mg/kg groups, partial responders had among the lowest normalized peripheral clonal expansion, particularly in CD8+ T cells. After ivuxolimab, expanded clones were on average more numerous among CD8+ T cells than among CD4+ T cells. Low levels of normalized T-cell clonal expansion were also seen in some patients who did not respond.

For this clone: Which antigen it targets is not known. Within one base of it there is no much larger clone, and no base qualities were kept.

The trial excluded patients who had a history of autoimmune disease or who were on systemic immunosuppression. Peripheral blood for TCR sequencing was collected from all dose cohorts at baseline, on cycle 4 day 1, and on cycle 7 day 1. The samples were taken from a phase I, first-in-human, multicenter, open-label dose-escalation trial of ivuxolimab. The trial enrolled adults with locally advanced or metastatic head and neck squamous cell, hepatocellular, melanoma or renal cell carcinoma. Before TCR sequencing, CD4+ T cells and CD8+ T cells from peripheral blood were sorted into separate populations. Including cysteine and phenylalanine, the CDR3 has 14 amino acids. The retained sequence is limited to the CDR3, 42 bases, with the frame set at the first base. V lost 5 bases and J lost 5 bases, and the count of bases not matched to a germline gene is 8. Based on the germline V gene, the CDR1 and CDR2 sequences are KGHSH and LQKENI.

For sequencing of the TCRbeta CDR3 region, genomic DNA was extracted from the sorted cells. The immunoSEQ Assay was used to sequence the TCRbeta CDR3 regions. TCRdb obtained this table from immuneACCESS and retained in-frame rearrangements with V and J assigned. These tables miss some clones; where compared with another copy, unresolved V genes account for less than half of the shortfall, and the remainder is unexplained. Here the sample has some 81,000 clones; 65% to 90% occur a single time. Clones ranked in the top ten supply approximately 0.57% of the sample. Sample: CD4+ or CD8+ T cells sorted from blood, taken in a trial of the OX40 agonist ivuxolimab. The TCR comes from an adult with an advanced solid tumor such as melanoma, head and neck, liver or kidney cancer. Recombination linked TRBV18 to TRBJ2-5; 7 bases in between match TRBD1. This receptor carries the CDR3 CASSSLDRLETQYF. The DNA sequence follows: TGTGCCAGCTCATCTTTGGACAGGTTGGAGACCCAGTACTTC.